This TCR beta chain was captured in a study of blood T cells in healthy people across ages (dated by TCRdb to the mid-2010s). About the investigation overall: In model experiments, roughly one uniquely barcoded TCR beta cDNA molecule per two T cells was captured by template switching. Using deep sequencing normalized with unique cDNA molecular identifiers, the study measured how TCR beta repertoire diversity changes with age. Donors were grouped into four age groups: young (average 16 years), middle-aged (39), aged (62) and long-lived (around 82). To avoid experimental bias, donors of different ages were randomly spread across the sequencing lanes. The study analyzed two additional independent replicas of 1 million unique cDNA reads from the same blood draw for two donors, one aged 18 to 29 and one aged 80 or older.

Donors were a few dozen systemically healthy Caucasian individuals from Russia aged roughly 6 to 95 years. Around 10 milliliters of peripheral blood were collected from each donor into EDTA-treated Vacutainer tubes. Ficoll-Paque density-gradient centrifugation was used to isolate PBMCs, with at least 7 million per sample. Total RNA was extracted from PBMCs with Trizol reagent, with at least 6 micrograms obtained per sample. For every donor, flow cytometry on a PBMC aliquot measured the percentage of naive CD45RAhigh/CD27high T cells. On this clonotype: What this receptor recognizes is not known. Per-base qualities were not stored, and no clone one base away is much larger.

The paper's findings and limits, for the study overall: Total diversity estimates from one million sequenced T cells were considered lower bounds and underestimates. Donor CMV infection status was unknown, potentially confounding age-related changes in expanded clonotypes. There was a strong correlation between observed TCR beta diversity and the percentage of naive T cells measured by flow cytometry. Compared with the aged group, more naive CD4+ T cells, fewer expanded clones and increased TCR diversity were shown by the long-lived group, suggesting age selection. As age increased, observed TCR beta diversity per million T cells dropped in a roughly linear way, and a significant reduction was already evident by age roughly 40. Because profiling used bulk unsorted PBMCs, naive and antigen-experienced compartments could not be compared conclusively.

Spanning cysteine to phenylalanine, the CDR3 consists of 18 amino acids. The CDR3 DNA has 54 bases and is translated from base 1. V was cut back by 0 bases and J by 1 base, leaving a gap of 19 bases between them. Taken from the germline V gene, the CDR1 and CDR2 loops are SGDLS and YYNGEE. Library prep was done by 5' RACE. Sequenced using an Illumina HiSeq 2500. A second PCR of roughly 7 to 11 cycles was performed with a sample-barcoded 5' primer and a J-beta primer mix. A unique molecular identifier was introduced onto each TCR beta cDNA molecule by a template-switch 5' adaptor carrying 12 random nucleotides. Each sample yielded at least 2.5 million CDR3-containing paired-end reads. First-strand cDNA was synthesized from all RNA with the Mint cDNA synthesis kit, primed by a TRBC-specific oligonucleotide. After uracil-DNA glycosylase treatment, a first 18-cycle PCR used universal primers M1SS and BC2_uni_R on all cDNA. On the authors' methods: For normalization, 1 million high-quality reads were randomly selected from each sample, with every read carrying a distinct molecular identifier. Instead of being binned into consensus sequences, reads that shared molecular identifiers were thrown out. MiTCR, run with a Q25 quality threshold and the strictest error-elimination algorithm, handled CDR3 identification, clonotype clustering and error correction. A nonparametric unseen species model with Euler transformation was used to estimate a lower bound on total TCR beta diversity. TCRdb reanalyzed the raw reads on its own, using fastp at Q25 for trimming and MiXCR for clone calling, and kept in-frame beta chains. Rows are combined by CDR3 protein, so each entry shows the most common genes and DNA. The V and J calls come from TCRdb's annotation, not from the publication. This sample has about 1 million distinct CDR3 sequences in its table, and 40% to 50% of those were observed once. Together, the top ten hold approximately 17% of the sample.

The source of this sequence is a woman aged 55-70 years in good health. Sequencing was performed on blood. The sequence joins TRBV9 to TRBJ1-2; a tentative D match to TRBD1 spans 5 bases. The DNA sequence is TGTGCCAGCAGCGTAGAATCTGGGGCCGACGGCTTTAACTATGGCTACACCTTC. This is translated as CASSVESGADGFNYGYTF.